This T cell receptor (beta chain) was captured by sequencing in a study of cytotoxic CD8 clonotypes in ibrutinib-treated CLL. On the study more broadly: Timing of response sample collection was a median approximately twelve months after treatment start, with a range of 6 to 36.

Points from the study as a whole: Public clonotypes (which were uncommon) either contracted or remained stable on treatment. Baseline clonality, above age-matched healthy donor levels, tracked circulating CD8+ T-cell counts.

On this clone itself: Its antigen is unknown.

With sequencing, the targeted depth ranged from 1 in 200,000 to 1 in 1 million T cells. Here immunoSEQ multiplex PCR was the method, and the copy in TCRdb shows in-frame clones only, minus some. The sample holds 200,000 to 250,000 clones, around 75% seen once. The CDR3 spans 15 residues. Germline trimming cut 3 bases from V and 10 bases from J; bases unmatched to any gene: 6. CDR1 is SGHTA and CDR2 is FQGNSA in the germline V gene. V is TRBV7-2 and J is TRBJ2-1; 13 bases align to TRBD2. This clonotype originated in a human donor with chronic lymphocytic leukemia. This specimen consisted of PBMCs, obtained after 12 months of ibrutinib treatment. The CDR3 is CASSLGTSGIGEQFF. The DNA for the CDR3 is TGTGCCAGCAGCTTGGGGACTAGCGGGATTGGCGAGCAGTTCTTC. Complete variable domain (other parts from reference TRBV7-2 and TRBJ2-1): GAGVSQSPSNKVTEKGKDVELRCDPISGHTALYWYRQSLGQGLEFLIYFQGNSAPDKSGLPSDRFSAERTGGSVSTLTIQRTQQEDSAVYLCASSLGTSGIGEQFFGPGTRLTVL.